The rows below give T cell receptor beta chains drawn from one sample of a study of cytomegalovirus exposure and HLA in healthy donors. Measured with immunoSEQ multiplex PCR; TCRdb has only the in-frame clones, and not every one. The repertoire holds some 150,000 clones, with 60% to 85% as singletons. Sequencing used PBMCs. The receptor source for this set is a man aged 50 to 59 in good health and CMV-seropositive. Each CDR3 is given with its conserved first and last residue.

v_gene	j_gene	CDR3aa
TRBV6-1	TRBJ2-3	CASSVSGARADTQYF
TRBV10-2	TRBJ2-5	CASSESSGLLETQYF
TRBV5-4	TRBJ1-2	CASSLGAGGADYGYTF
TRBV6-6	TRBJ2-1	CASSQPGLASNEQFF
TRBV27	TRBJ1-5	CASSLQTASQPQHF
TRBV7-9	TRBJ1-1	CSSSPPTGWNTEAFF
TRBV7-9	TRBJ2-2	CSSSLGSGSTNTGELFF
TRBV4-2	TRBJ2-1	CASSRSGLVDEQFF
TRBV5-4	TRBJ2-1	CASSPTGYNEQFF
TRBV4-1	TRBJ2-1	CASSQDSASVIHEQFF
TRBV7-2	TRBJ2-5	CASSLTSMETQYF
TRBV19	TRBJ2-3	CSPRGTQYF
TRBV15	TRBJ1-1	CATSQIRGTGEAFF
TRBV29-1	TRBJ2-7	CSVGTSGDYEQYF
TRBV5-1	TRBJ2-2	CASSFPSGNTGELFF
TRBV5-5	TRBJ2-5	CASSSRGQATGETQYF
TRBV7-6	TRBJ2-2	CASSLAGGQGNTGELFF
TRBV7-3	TRBJ2-2	CASKAGDANTGELFF
TRBV30	TRBJ2-1	CAWKGGLAANEQFF
TRBV7-9	TRBJ2-4	CSSSLEVRLAKNIQYF
TRBV6-5	TRBJ2-5	CASSYSTAYGQYF
TRBV6-6	TRBJ1-2	CASSYSVGVGYGYTF
TRBV30	TRBJ2-5	CAWQLEGLAGGETQYF
TRBV6-6	TRBJ2-2	CASSSQTVTGELFF
TRBV7-9	TRBJ2-1	CASSFSGHGNEQFF
TRBV19	TRBJ1-5	CASSITAGLSNQPQHF
TRBV15	TRBJ1-1	CATSLGQGAWITEAFF
TRBV11-3	TRBJ2-2	CASSISTGVMDGELFF
TRBV9	TRBJ2-7	CASSVAIGPYEQYF
TRBV6-1	TRBJ2-1	CASSSSGSSYNEQFF
TRBV27	TRBJ1-2	CASSPAAGGGGYTF
TRBV7-3	TRBJ2-1	CASSTGRRDNEQFF
TRBV28	TRBJ1-1	CASTQWGGLEAFF
TRBV21-1	TRBJ1-1	CASSKGMGLGTEAFF
TRBV2	TRBJ1-3	CASSEQAAGNTIYF
TRBV11-2	TRBJ1-1	CASSFLFQGESEAFF
TRBV5-1	TRBJ2-7	CASSLEKTSGSHEQYF
TRBV7-2	TRBJ2-7	CASSLAGGLSRYEQYF
TRBV27	TRBJ2-2	CASSSLAGSGGELFF
TRBV28	TRBJ2-7	CASSLRQLYYEQYF
TRBV9	TRBJ2-7	CASSLTGGLSPYEQYF
TRBV5-1	TRBJ2-7	CASSWRGTSKEDEQYF
TRBV28	TRBJ2-7	CASRWYGEVGEQYF
TRBV13	TRBJ2-7	CASSFLGGDEQYF
TRBV9	TRBJ2-1	CASSGLAGGPEQFF
TRBV12-2	TRBJ2-7	CASRPGTSASYEQYF
TRBV7-9	TRBJ1-1	CSSSSDRRAFF
TRBV4-2	TRBJ2-7	CASSEAHTGGSYEQYF